Following are 30 T cell receptor beta chains from one sample sequenced in a study of cytotoxic CD8 clonotypes in ibrutinib-treated CLL. Only in-frame clones appear in the TCRdb table, and some are missing; sequencing was by immunoSEQ multiplex PCR. The sample has more than 300,000 clones, roughly 80% seen once. The specimen comprised PBMCs, sampled before ibrutinib treatment. All receptors come from a human donor with chronic lymphocytic leukemia.

The J gene is TRBJ2-2, the V gene TRBV6-5; D is uncertain. Trimming took 7 bases from V and 5 from J, leaving 11 bases between them. The CDR3 loop spans 13 amino acids. CDR1 MNHEY and CDR2 SVGAGI come from the germline V gene. CDR3 bases: TGTGCCAGCATCTCCGACGGGACCGGGGAGCTGTTTTTT. This translates into CASISDGTGELFF.

This clone was found a few times. The J gene is TRBJ1-1, the V gene TRBV27, with D hard to call. Germline V gene sequence: CDR1 MNHEY, CDR2 SMNVEV (reference sequence). CDR3 size: 13 residues. V was pared by 2 bases and J by 3 bases, with 7 bases between. For the CDR3, the DNA is TGTGCCAGCAGTTTAAACAGCTACACTGAAGCTTTCTTT. Its protein product is CASSLNSYTEAFF.

This sequence joins TRBV6-1 and TRBJ2-1; no clear D. The V end lost 0 bases, the J end lost 0 bases, and 15 bases lay between the germline ends. CDR3 length equals 18 residues. In germline, CDR1 is MNHNS, CDR2 SASEGT. The CDR3 DNA follows: TGTGCCAGCAGTGAAGCGATTCGCCACCTGAGCTCCTACAATGAGCAGTTCTTC. Translated, it gives CASSEAIRHLSSYNEQFF.

The chain recombines TRBV30 with TRBJ1-5; D not certain. The V gene's germline CDR1 is GTSNPN and CDR2 SVGIG (reference sequence). The V end was cut by 1 base, the J end by 7 bases, with 14 bases between. The CDR3 extends over 14 amino acids. CDR3 loop: CAWSGRAVSQPQHF. The CDR3 coding sequence is TGTGCCTGGAGTGGGAGGGCGGTTAGCCAGCCCCAGCATTTT.

J is TRBJ2-3 and V is TRBV7-3, with TRBD2 matching 12 bases. This CDR3 spans 16 amino acids. V lost 5 bases to trimming and J lost 5 bases; unmatched junction nucleotides: 8. The germline V gene has CDR1 SGHTA and CDR2 FQGTGA. The chain's CDR3 is CASSTSSGRVIDTQYF. The CDR3 DNA is TGTGCCAGCAGCACCTCTAGCGGGAGGGTAATAGATACGCAGTATTTT. Full variable domain (missing parts from reference TRBV7-3 and TRBJ2-3): GAGVSQTPSNKVTEKGKYVELRCDPISGHTALYWYRQSLGQGPEFLIYFQGTGAADDSGLPNDRFFAVRPEGSVSTLKIQRTERGDSAVYLCASSTSSGRVIDTQYFGPGTRLTVL.

V and J are TRBV25-1 and TRBJ2-1, with 7 bases that match TRBD2. The CDR3 covers 17 residues. CDR1 is MGHDK, CDR2 SYGVNS, per germline. V was clipped by 6 bases and J by 10 bases; unmatched bases: 21. The CDR3 loop reads CASRGGGRTKGSGEQFF. The CDR3 DNA sequence: TGTGCCAGCAGGGGGGGAGGGCGGACCAAAGGGAGCGGGGAGCAGTTCTTC. Full variable domain (remainder filled in from reference TRBV25-1 and TRBJ2-1): EADIYQTPRYLVIGTGKKITLECSQTMGHDKMYWYQQDPGMELHLIHYSYGVNSTEKGDLSSESTVSRIRTEHFPLTLESARPSHTSQYLCASRGGGRTKGSGEQFFGPGTRLTVL.

The chain recombines TRBV7-8 with TRBJ1-1; 7 bases are a match to TRBD1. V trimming: 2 bases; J trimming: 4 bases; junction bases outside the gene matches: 10. This CDR3 spans 16 amino acids. Looked up from germline, CDR1 is SGHVS and CDR2 is FQNEAQ. CDR3 in DNA: TGTGCCAGCAGCTTACAGACCGACAGGGTAAGCACTGAAGCTTTCTTT. Its translation is CASSLQTDRVSTEAFF.

This clone was detected only a few times. The chain recombines TRBV5-6 with TRBJ1-5; D is undetermined. Germline lookup yields CDR1 SGHDT and CDR2 YYEEEE. V lost 0 bases, J lost 0 bases, and 4 bases lay in between. This CDR3 spans 14 amino acids. The CDR3 here is CASSLGYSNQPQHF. In DNA, the CDR3 is TGTGCCAGCAGCTTGGGGTATAGCAATCAGCCCCAGCATTTT.

J is TRBJ2-2 and V is TRBV9; 12 positions match TRBD2. CDR1 is SGDLS, CDR2 YYNGEE, per germline. The length of the CDR3 is 16 residues. The V segment lost 3 bases and the J segment 6 bases; nucleotides outside the gene matches: 6. As DNA, the CDR3 is TGTGCCAGCAGCGCCTTTCTAGCGGGAGGGCCCGGGGAGCTGTTTTTT. As protein: CASSAFLAGGPGELFF.

The chain employs TRBV10-3 and TRBJ1-1; a possible D gene is TRBD1 (5 bases). V was trimmed by 10 bases and J by 0 bases, leaving 18 bases between them. This CDR3 is built from 15 residues. Looked up from germline, CDR1 is ENHRY and CDR2 is SYGVKD. CDR3 sequence: CATSGPPPMNTEAFF. CDR3 coding DNA: TGTGCCACGTCGGGACCGCCGCCCATGAACACTGAAGCTTTCTTT.

This rearrangement joins TRBV7-2 to TRBJ2-5; TRBD2 aligns across 9 bases. V gave up 3 bases and J gave up 5 bases; unmatched junction bases: 10. There are 16 residues in the CDR3. Germline V lookup: CDR1 SGHTA, CDR2 FQGNSA. Here the CDR3 reads CASSLTSGGLGETQYF. CDR3 sequence (DNA): TGTGCCAGCAGCTTGACTAGCGGTGGGCTTGGGGAGACCCAGTACTTC.

The chain combines TRBV2 with TRBJ1-2, with 7 bases fitting TRBD1. The germline V gene has CDR1 SNHLY and CDR2 FYNNEI. This CDR3 comprises 16 residues. J was trimmed by 2 bases and V by 7 bases; bases with no gene match: 13. The CDR3 spells CASNWGSTGTNYGYTF. The CDR3 DNA follows: TGTGCCAGCAATTGGGGGTCGACAGGGACCAACTATGGCTACACCTTC.

This chain links TRBV7-8 with TRBJ1-5; 9 bases line up with TRBD1. The CDR3 has 15 amino acids. With V trimmed by 4 bases and J by 6 bases, 7 bases remained unmatched. Germline V lookup: CDR1 SGHVS, CDR2 FQNEAQ. This CDR3 reads CASSSGQGGGQPQHF. The CDR3 region has the DNA TGTGCCAGCAGCTCGGGACAGGGAGGCGGTCAGCCCCAGCATTTT.

This clone was observed a handful of times. This chain uses TRBV30 with TRBJ2-7; the match to TRBD2 covers 10 bases. J was trimmed by 6 bases and V by 3 bases; bases with no gene match: 5. This CDR3 contains 13 residues. The V gene's germline CDR1 is GTSNPN and CDR2 SVGIG (reference sequence). As DNA, the CDR3 is TGTGCCTGGAGGGTAGCGGGAGGAGCCGAGCAGTACTTC. It yields the protein CAWRVAGGAEQYF.

The table lists this clone with a few counts. The chain employs TRBV28 and TRBJ1-2, with 8 bases identical to TRBD1. Germline CDR1 and CDR2: MDHEN and SYDVKM. The CDR3 spans 14 residues. V shed 7 bases and J 5 bases; nucleotides not matched to a gene: 9. The CDR3 loop reads CASTSGTGVYGYTF. For the CDR3, the DNA is TGTGCCAGCACCTCCGGGACAGGCGTGTATGGCTACACCTTC.

This clone was detected once. The junction does not match germline at one end; this may be a read error. The genes are TRBV19 and TRBJ1-1; weak D call: TRBD1 (5 bases). This CDR3 contains 11 residues. Germline CDR1 is LNHDA and CDR2 is SQIVND (reference sequence). The CDR3 nucleotides are TGTGCCAGTAGTGGTTCCTCGGGACCACAATTT. The encoded protein is CASSGSSGPQF.

J is TRBJ2-5 and V is TRBV19; D may be TRBD2 (6 bases). The CDR3 runs to 17 residues. Trimming took 8 bases from V and 1 from J, leaving 23 bases between them. In germline, CDR1 is LNHDA, CDR2 SQIVND (reference sequence). CDR3 nucleotides: TGTGCCAGTTCAACCACGGGACTGGTAGCATTCCAAGAGACCCAGTACTTC. Protein sequence: CASSTTGLVAFQETQYF.

This clone was seen only a few times. This chain connects TRBV2 to TRBJ1-2; no definite D call. V shed 1 base and J shed 8 bases, with 11 bases lying between them. Germline V gives CDR1 SNHLY, CDR2 FYNNEI. The CDR3 sequence is 13 residues long. The CDR3 region is CASSEVASGGYTF. As DNA, the CDR3 is TGTGCCAGCAGTGAAGTCGCCTCCGGAGGCTACACCTTC. The full variable domain, its missing parts supplied by reference TRBV2 and TRBJ1-2, is EPEVTQTPSHQVTQMGQEVILRCVPISNHLYFYWYRQILGQKVEFLVSFYNNEISEKSEIFDDQFSVERPDGSNFTLKIRSTKLEDSAMYFCASSEVASGGYTFGSGTRLTVV.

The rearrangement uses TRBV6-1 and TRBJ1-1; perhaps TRBD1 as D (5 bases). The germline gives CDR1 MNHNS, CDR2 SASEGT. This CDR3 spans 15 amino acids. The V end was cut by 3 bases, the J end by 3 bases, with 14 bases between. CDR3 loop: CASSEAQGWDTEAFF. The CDR3 DNA reads as TGTGCCAGCAGTGAGGCCCAGGGATGGGACACTGAAGCTTTCTTT.

DNA for the CDR3: TGTGCCAGCAGGCAAGCGATGAGGGAGACCCAGTACTTC. Amino acid sequence: CASRQAMRETQYF. The chain has TRBV7-9 and TRBJ2-5; no reliable D call. This CDR3 is 13 amino acids long. CDR1 and CDR2 (germline): SEHNR, FQNEAQ (reference sequence). Trimming pared 6 bases from V and 5 bases from J, leaving 13 bases between.

With respect to this clone: The same CDR3 also results from other DNA sequences found in this sample. CDR3 residues: CASSLAGQGAEQFF. CDR3 in DNA: TGTGCCAGCAGCTTAGCGGGACAGGGGGCTGAGCAGTTCTTC. The chain couples TRBV7-6 to TRBJ2-1; the match to TRBD1 covers 12 bases. This CDR3 is built from 14 residues. Germline V gene data show CDR1 as SGHVS and CDR2 as FNYEAQ. Trimming cost V 0 bases and J 9 bases; bases outside gene matches: 0.

The chain recombines TRBV27 with TRBJ1-2; 11 bases match TRBD1. CDR1 and CDR2 (germline): MNHEY, SMNVEV (reference sequence). The CDR3 runs 16 residues. After removal of 10 bases from V and 7 bases from J, the junction contained 17 bases not matched to a gene. The CDR3 DNA sequence: TGTGCCACTAAGGCACGGACAGGGGGCGCGTCGGTTGGCTACACCTTC. Translated: CATKARTGGASVGYTF.

This chain joins TRBV4-2 and TRBJ2-5; D gene unclear. The CDR3 contains 12 residues. Germline V gene data show CDR1 as LGHNA and CDR2 as YNFKEQ. V was trimmed by 0 bases and J by 6 bases, leaving 5 bases between them. The CDR3 DNA reads TGTGCCAGCAGCCAAGACGGAAAGACCCAGTACTTC. Protein product: CASSQDGKTQYF.

The chain carries TRBV10-3 and TRBJ1-5; D is perhaps TRBD1 (5 bases). V lost 6 bases, J lost 4 bases, and 16 bases lay in between. This CDR3 is built from 15 residues. The germline V gene encodes CDR1 ENHRY and CDR2 SYGVKD. CDR3 amino acids: CAISAGDSENQPQHF. The DNA for the CDR3 is TGTGCCATCAGCGCGGGGGACTCAGAAAATCAGCCCCAGCATTTT.

A single count supports this clone. V usage is TRBV27 and J usage is TRBJ2-7, with 12 nucleotides matching TRBD2. The CDR3 is 17 residues long. CDR1 and CDR2 from the germline V gene are MNHEY and SMNVEV (reference sequence). The trim removed 5 bases at V and 5 bases at J, leaving 13 bases unmatched. CDR3 bases: TGTGCCAGCAGTCCTAACCGACTAGCGGGAGTCTACGACGAGCAGTACTTC. Translating gives CASSPNRLAGVYDEQYF.

V and J are TRBV29-1 and TRBJ2-1; no definite D call. The germline V gene has CDR1 SQVTM and CDR2 ANQGSEA. V was pared by 6 bases and J by 0 bases, with 9 bases between. This CDR3 has 13 residues. The chain's CDR3 is CSVLRSSYNEQFF. The CDR3, as DNA: TGCAGCGTCCTTAGGAGCTCCTACAATGAGCAGTTCTTC.

The chain links TRBV9 to TRBJ2-1, with 14 bases that match TRBD2. CDR3 length: 16 amino acids. Germline values: CDR1 SGDLS, CDR2 YYNGEE. V trimming: 0 bases; J trimming: 5 bases; junction bases outside the gene matches: 1. This chain's CDR3 is CASSVGGLAGDNEQFF. DNA of the CDR3: TGTGCCAGCAGCGTAGGGGGACTAGCGGGAGACAATGAGCAGTTCTTC.

The chain employs TRBV6-5 and TRBJ1-1; 8 bases align to TRBD1. Trimming took 5 bases from V and 5 from J; bases not matched to a gene: 10. This CDR3 region has 15 residues. From germline, CDR1 is MNHEY and CDR2 SVGAGI. The CDR3 coding sequence is TGTGCCAGCAGTCCAACAGGGGGGGCTTGGACTGAAGCTTTCTTT. This encodes CASSPTGGAWTEAFF.

The genes are TRBV5-6 and TRBJ1-5; D is ambiguous. With 1 base removed from V and 4 bases from J, the gap between germline ends came to 6 bases. Germline V gene lookup returns CDR1 SGHDT and CDR2 YYEEEE. This CDR3 is built from 13 residues. CDR3 bases: TGTGCCAGCAGCTTGTTGGGGAATCAGCCCCAGCATTTT. Translating gives CASSLLGNQPQHF.

This chain links TRBV25-1 with TRBJ2-7; the D gene could be TRBD1 or TRBD2 (5 bases each). The length of the CDR3 is 14 residues. Trimming took off 1 base at V and 7 bases at J, with 14 bases between the two ends. CDR1 MGHDK and CDR2 SYGVNS come from the germline V gene. The chain's CDR3 is CASSEWGAGLEQYF. CDR3 bases: TGTGCCAGCAGTGAATGGGGAGCAGGGCTTGAGCAGTACTTC.